The next 21 T cell receptor beta chains were all read from a single sample in a study of control samples from healthy donors and cancer patients. The repertoire was sequenced with immunoSEQ multiplex PCR; TCRdb's copy has only in-frame clones and lacks some. The sample shows some 130,000 clones, 90% to 95% of them seen only once. The sequencing input was PBMCs. The receptors were sampled from a man aged 45 to 65 with head and neck cancer.

The V gene is TRBV5-1, the J gene TRBJ2-3; D uncertain. The CDR3 is 13 amino acids. Germline CDR1 SGHRS, CDR2 YFSETQ. Deletions cut 0 bases from V and 5 bases from J, with 7 bases between. CDR3 amino acids: CASSLGSLDTQYF. CDR3 DNA: TGCGCCAGCAGCTTGGGCAGTTTAGATACGCAGTATTTT.

V and J are TRBV29-1 and TRBJ1-1; 8 bases match TRBD1. This CDR3 is built from 12 residues. CDR1 and CDR2 from the germline V gene are SQVTM and ANQGSEA. The junction had 1 base not matched to a gene; V was cut back by 3 bases and J by 4 bases. This CDR3 reads CSVDGQGTEAFF. For the CDR3, the DNA is TGCAGCGTTGACGGACAGGGCACTGAAGCTTTCTTT. Together with reference TRBV29-1 and TRBJ1-1, the CDR3 gives the full variable domain: SAVISQKPSRDICQRGTSLTIQCQVDSQVTMMFWYRQQPGQSLTLIATANQGSEATYESGFVIDKFPISRPNLTFSTLTVSNMSPEDSSIYLCSVDGQGTEAFFGQGTRLTVV.

The V gene is TRBV27, the J gene TRBJ1-5; no clear D. The germline V gene encodes CDR1 MNHEY and CDR2 SMNVEV (reference sequence). The CDR3 spans 16 residues. Trimming removed 4 bases at V and 5 bases at J, with 18 bases between. CDR3 loop: CASSSQQVGADQPQHF. The CDR3 bases are TGTGCCAGCAGTTCCCAGCAGGTAGGAGCGGATCAGCCCCAGCATTTT.

J is TRBJ2-2 and V is TRBV9; TRBD1 agrees at 7 bases. Germline V gene lookup returns CDR1 SGDLS and CDR2 YYNGEE. The CDR3 totals 15 residues. V shed 5 bases and J 2 bases; nucleotides not matched to a gene: 6. The CDR3 loop is CASSGGQTNTGELFF. The CDR3 DNA sequence: TGTGCCAGCAGTGGGGGACAGACCAACACCGGGGAGCTGTTTTTT.

The chain uses TRBV7-3 and TRBJ2-7, with 9 bases that match TRBD2. Per germline, CDR1 SGHTA and CDR2 FQGTGA. CDR3 length: 14 amino acids. The V segment lost 2 bases and the J segment 3 bases; nucleotides outside the gene matches: 2. CDR3 region: CASSLAGGSYEQYF. The DNA for the CDR3 is TGTGCCAGCAGCTTAGCGGGGGGGAGCTACGAGCAGTACTTC. The full variable domain, in which reference TRBV7-3 and TRBJ2-7 provide the parts outside the CDR3, is GAGVSQTPSNKVTEKGKYVELRCDPISGHTALYWYRQSLGQGPEFLIYFQGTGAADDSGLPNDRFFAVRPEGSVSTLKIQRTERGDSAVYLCASSLAGGSYEQYFGPGTRLTVT.

The V and J genes are TRBV4-1 and TRBJ1-2, with TRBD1 matching over 9 bases. The CDR3 totals 16 residues. Germline V gene data show CDR1 as MGHRA and CDR2 as YSYEKL. Losses at the gene ends were 4 bases for V and 5 bases for J; bases not matched to a gene: 11. CDR3 bases: TGCGCCAGCAGCCCAGTGCCGGGACAGGGAGGGTATGGCTACACCTTC. Translated: CASSPVPGQGGYGYTF.

CDR3 nucleotides: TGTGCCAGCAGCTTACCGACAGGGGGCACTGAAGCTTTCTTT. As protein: CASSLPTGGTEAFF. The V gene is TRBV5-5, the J gene TRBJ1-1; 9 nucleotides agree with TRBD1. The germline gives CDR1 SGHKS, CDR2 YYEKEE (reference sequence). Germline trimming cut 2 bases from V and 4 bases from J; bases unmatched to any gene: 3. The CDR3 has 14 residues. Looking up the rest from reference TRBV5-5 and TRBJ1-1 gives the full variable domain: DAGVTQSPTHLIKTRGQQVTLRCSPISGHKSVSWYQQVLGQGPQFIFQYYEKEERGRGNFPDRFSARQFPNYSSELNVNALLLGDSALYLCASSLPTGGTEAFFGQGTRLTVV.

V and J are TRBV6-2 or TRBV6-3 and TRBJ2-7; the match to TRBD2 covers 7 bases. Trimming at V came to 5 bases and at J to 2 bases, leaving 6 bases not matched to a gene. The CDR3 covers 14 residues. The germline CDR1 and CDR2 sequences are MNHEY and SVGEGT. CDR3 residues: CASSPGGRTYEQYF. The CDR3 nucleotides read TGTGCCAGCAGTCCCGGGGGGAGGACCTACGAGCAGTACTTC.

The rearrangement links TRBV6-2 or TRBV6-3 to TRBJ1-1; D gene unclear. The CDR3 length is 15 residues. Germline loops: CDR1 MNHEY, CDR2 SVGEGT. The V and J ends lost 6 bases and 0 bases respectively, with 14 bases between them. The CDR3 region is CASSRMGGLNTEAFF. The CDR3, as DNA: TGTGCCAGCAGCCGGATGGGCGGCCTGAACACTGAAGCTTTCTTT.

V gene TRBV27 combines with J gene TRBJ2-7; 9 bases align to TRBD1. This CDR3 is built from 15 residues. Germline trimming cut 5 bases from V and 2 bases from J; bases unmatched to any gene: 7. The germline V gene has CDR1 MNHEY and CDR2 SMNVEV (reference sequence). The CDR3 region has the DNA TGTGCCAGCAGTGGGGTAGGGACAGGGACCTACGAGCAGTACTTC. Encoded protein: CASSGVGTGTYEQYF.

This chain uses TRBV19 with TRBJ1-1; weak D call: TRBD1 (5 bases). The V end lost 8 bases, the J end lost 8 bases, and 18 bases lay between the germline ends. Germline lookup yields CDR1 LNHDA and CDR2 SQIVND (reference sequence). CDR3 length equals 13 residues. The CDR3 loop reads CASSPGGRPEAFF. The CDR3 DNA reads as TGTGCCAGTTCGCCGGGGGGTCGCCCCGAAGCTTTCTTT.

This chain uses TRBV6-5 with TRBJ1-1; D is unclear. The CDR3 runs 12 residues. The germline V gene has CDR1 MNHEY and CDR2 SVGAGI. Trimming took 6 bases from V and 8 from J, leaving 13 bases between them. The CDR3 DNA reads TGTGCCAGCAGAAAGAACCGCCTCGAAGCTTTCTTT. It encodes CASRKNRLEAFF.

The gene calls are TRBV7-2 and TRBJ2-1; D is possibly TRBD1 (6 bases). CDR1 is SGHTA, CDR2 FQGNSA, per germline. Trimming took 5 bases from V and 8 from J, leaving 10 bases between them. This CDR3 comprises 12 residues. The CDR3 bases are TGTGCCAGCAGCCCATGGACAGATGAGCAGTTCTTC. Protein sequence: CASSPWTDEQFF.

The rearrangement joins TRBV7-9 to TRBJ2-1; perhaps TRBD2 as D (5 bases). Trimming shortened V by 5 bases and J by 3 bases, and 5 bases separated the two germline ends. The CDR3 contains 12 residues. Per germline, CDR1 SEHNR and CDR2 FQNEAQ (reference sequence). Written as DNA, the CDR3 is TGTGCCAGCAGCCGGGACTACAATGAGCAGTTCTTC. Translation gives CASSRDYNEQFF.

The J gene is TRBJ2-5, the V gene TRBV9, with D hard to call. There are 15 residues in the CDR3. Germline CDR1 is SGDLS and CDR2 is YYNGEE. Trimming stripped 1 base from V and 2 bases from J, with 12 bases between. The CDR3 loop reads CASSVTGSLQETQYF. Here the CDR3 DNA reads TGTGCCAGCAGCGTAACCGGTTCTCTACAAGAGACCCAGTACTTC.

This sequence joins TRBV28 and TRBJ2-7; D might be TRBD1 (5 bases). The CDR3 is 16 residues long. CDR1 and CDR2 from the germline V gene are MDHEN and SYDVKM. V dropped 4 bases and J dropped 3 bases, with 19 bases sitting between them. This CDR3 reads CASSSPDTMNFYEQYF. As DNA, the CDR3 is TGTGCCAGCAGTTCCCCGGACACGATGAACTTCTACGAGCAGTACTTC.

Here the CDR3 reads CATSRGQGGYQPQHF. Written as DNA, the CDR3 is TGTGCCACCAGCAGAGGACAGGGGGGGTATCAGCCCCAGCATTTT. This chain links TRBV15 with TRBJ1-5; 9 bases are shared with TRBD1. With 1 base clipped from V and 5 bases from J, the junction kept 3 bases outside the gene matches. Germline values: CDR1 LNHNV, CDR2 YYDKDF (reference sequence). This CDR3 comprises 15 residues.

The chain links TRBV3-1 (or the pseudogene TRBV3-2) to TRBJ2-2; D is undetermined. Trimming stripped 5 bases from V and 8 bases from J, with 12 bases between. CDR3 length: 13 amino acids. The germline V gene encodes CDR1 LGHDT and CDR2 YNNKEL (reference sequence). The CDR3 nucleotides read TGTGCCAGCAGCTCCCCTGGATTTGGGGAGCTGTTTTTT. Translated, it gives CASSSPGFGELFF.

This rearrangement joins TRBV5-8 to TRBJ1-1; D is unresolved. Germline V CDR1 and CDR2: SGHTS, YDEGEE. This CDR3 is built from 13 residues. The V end lost 2 bases, the J end lost 0 bases, and 5 bases lay between the germline ends. The CDR3 DNA reads as TGTGCCAGCAGCTTATCAGTGAACACTGAAGCTTTCTTT. Protein product: CASSLSVNTEAFF.

The V and J genes are TRBV30 and TRBJ2-3; unclear D gene. The CDR3 sequence is 11 residues long. Germline V CDR1 and CDR2: GTSNPN, SVGIG (reference sequence). Trimming took off 2 bases at V and 7 bases at J, with 7 bases between the two ends. CDR3 coding DNA: TGTGCCTGGAGTTCACAAAATACGCAGTATTTT. This gives the protein CAWSSQNTQYF.

CDR3 DNA sequence: TGTGCCACCAGCAGAGCATCGAATTCACCCCTCCACTTT. It specifies CATSRASNSPLHF. V gene TRBV15 combines with J gene TRBJ1-6; D not resolved. The germline gives CDR1 LNHNV, CDR2 YYDKDF (reference sequence). V was cut by 1 base and J by 7 bases, with 5 bases left in between. The CDR3 sequence is 13 residues long.